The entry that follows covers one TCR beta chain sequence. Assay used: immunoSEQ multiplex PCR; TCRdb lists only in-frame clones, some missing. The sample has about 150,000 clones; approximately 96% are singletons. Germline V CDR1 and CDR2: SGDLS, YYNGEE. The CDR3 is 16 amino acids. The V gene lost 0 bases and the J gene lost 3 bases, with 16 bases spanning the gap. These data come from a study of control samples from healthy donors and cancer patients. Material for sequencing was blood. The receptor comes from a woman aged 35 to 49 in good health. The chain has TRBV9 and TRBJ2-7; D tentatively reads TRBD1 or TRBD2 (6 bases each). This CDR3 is CASSVGGGLGVYEQYF. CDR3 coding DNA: TGTGCCAGCAGCGTAGGTGGGGGGCTCGGGGTCTACGAGCAGTACTTC.